This T cell receptor beta chain was identified during a study of cytomegalovirus exposure and HLA in healthy donors. This clone appeared a few times. The antigen is not known. Whole-study results and caveats: One variant, a missense change in DCLRE1C, was linked in a later analysis to TCR beta V- and J-gene trimming. With DRB1 most and HLA-C fewest, TCR association rates differed between HLA loci in a later analysis. Immune exposure information available was restricted to CMV serostatus.

The primer mix had 60 Vbeta and 13 Jbeta primers. The repertoire was sequenced with immunoSEQ multiplex PCR; TCRdb's copy has only in-frame clones and lacks some. The sample consists of approximately 120,000 clones, about 10% of them appearing once. The sample was PBMCs. This TCR came from a woman between 18 and 29 years old in good health and CMV-seropositive.

The CDR3 sequence: CASSPLGRGRDTEAFF. As DNA, the CDR3 is TGTGCCAGCTCCCCCCTCGGGAGGGGGCGAGACACTGAAGCTTTCTTT. V usage is TRBV18 and J usage is TRBJ1-1; 7 bases line up with TRBD1. The CDR3 loop spans 16 amino acids. Losses at the gene ends were 6 bases for V and 3 bases for J; bases not matched to a gene: 13. The germline gives CDR1 KGHSH, CDR2 LQKENI.